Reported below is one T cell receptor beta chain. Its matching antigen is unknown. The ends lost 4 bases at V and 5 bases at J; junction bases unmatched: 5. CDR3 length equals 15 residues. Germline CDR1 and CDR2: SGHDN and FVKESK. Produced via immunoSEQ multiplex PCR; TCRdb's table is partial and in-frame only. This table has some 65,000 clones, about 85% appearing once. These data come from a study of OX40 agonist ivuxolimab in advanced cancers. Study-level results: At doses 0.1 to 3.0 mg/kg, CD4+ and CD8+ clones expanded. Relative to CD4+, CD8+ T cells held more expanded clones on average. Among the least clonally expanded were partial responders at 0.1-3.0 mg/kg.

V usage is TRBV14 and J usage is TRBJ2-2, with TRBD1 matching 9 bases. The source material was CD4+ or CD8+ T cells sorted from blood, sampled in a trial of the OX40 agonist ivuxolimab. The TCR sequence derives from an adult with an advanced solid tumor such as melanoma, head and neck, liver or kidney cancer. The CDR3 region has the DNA TGTGCCAGCAGCCTACGACAGGGGGATACCGGGGAGCTGTTTTTT. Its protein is CASSLRQGDTGELFF.